The clone carrying this TCR beta chain was detected only a few times. This table comes from immunoSEQ multiplex PCR, and its TCRdb copy is limited to in-frame clones, with some not included. The data contain 120,000 to 150,000 clones, approximately 84% of them singletons. This entry comes from a study of blood T cell repertoires in COVID-19. The CDR3 spans 15 residues. Trimming took off 2 bases at V and 9 bases at J, with 14 bases between the two ends. Germline lookup yields CDR1 SNHLY and CDR2 FYNNEI. What was sequenced was peripheral blood. This clonotype originated in a human donor in a cohort sampled during active COVID-19. The chain combines TRBV2 with TRBJ1-6; no definite D call. The DNA for the CDR3 is TGTGCCAGCAGTGAATGGGTCGGCCTAGGTTCACCCCTCCACTTT. Protein product: CASSEWVGLGSPLHF.